This T cell receptor beta chain was obtained from a study of blood T cell repertoires in COVID-19. Study details: The study drew acute and convalescent COVID-19 samples from the United States, Italy and Spain. Sources were T cells, B-cell-depleted T cells, or PBMCs; the material itself was cDNA or gDNA.

Trimming took 4 bases from V and 4 from J, leaving 15 bases between them. This CDR3 is built from 15 residues. Germline lookup yields CDR1 SGDLS and CDR2 YYNGEE. The authors' processing: The authors estimated nucleated cell counts from reference gene primer amplification. Assay used: immunoSEQ multiplex PCR; TCRdb lists only in-frame clones, some missing. V, J and clone size derive from that table, while D and trimming were established from the DNA sequence. The repertoire has around 60,000 clones, over 80% of them found once; the top ten carry 3.5%. The chain joins TRBV9 to TRBJ2-1; D is possibly TRBD2 (7 bases). The specimen was peripheral blood. This receptor was identified in a woman older than 75 with acute or convalescent COVID-19. This chain's CDR3 is CASSPSGDIYNEQFF. The CDR3 coding sequence is TGTGCCAGCAGCCCCAGCGGGGACATTTACAATGAGCAGTTCTTC.